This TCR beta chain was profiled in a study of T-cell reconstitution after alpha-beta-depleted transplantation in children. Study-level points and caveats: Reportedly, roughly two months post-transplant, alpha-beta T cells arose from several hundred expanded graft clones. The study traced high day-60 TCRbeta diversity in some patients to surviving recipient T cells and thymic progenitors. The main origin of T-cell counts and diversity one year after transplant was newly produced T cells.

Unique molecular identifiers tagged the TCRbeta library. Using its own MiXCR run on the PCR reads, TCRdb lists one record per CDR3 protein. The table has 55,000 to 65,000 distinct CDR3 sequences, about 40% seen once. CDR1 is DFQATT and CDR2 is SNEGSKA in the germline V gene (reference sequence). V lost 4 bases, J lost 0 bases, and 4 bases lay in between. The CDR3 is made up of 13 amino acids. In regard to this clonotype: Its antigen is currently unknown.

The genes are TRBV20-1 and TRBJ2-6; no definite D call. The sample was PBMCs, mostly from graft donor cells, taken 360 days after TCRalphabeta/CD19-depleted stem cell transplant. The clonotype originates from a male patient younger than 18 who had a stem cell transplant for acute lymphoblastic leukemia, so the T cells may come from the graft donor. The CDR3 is CSAKISGANVLTF. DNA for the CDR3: TGCAGTGCTAAAATCTCTGGGGCCAACGTCCTGACTTTC.